The present T cell receptor beta chain was sequenced within a study of beta chain features in type 1 diabetes. Study-level points and caveats: Shortening that was moderate but significant affected the TCRB CDR3s of Type 1 diabetes patients in all four CD4+ subsets.

About this clone itself: Its antigen is still unknown.

The sequenced template was cDNA made from the entire isolated RNA. TCRdb keeps only in-frame clones here, not all; method: immunoSEQ multiplex PCR. The data show tens of thousands of clones, over 50% seen once. V lost 7 bases to trimming and J lost 7 bases, with 17 bases between them. CDR1 SQVTM and CDR2 ANQGSEA come from the germline V gene. CDR3 length: 13 residues. The sequencing input was Tregs from blood. The origin of this receptor is a man aged 25-45 years with type 1 diabetes. Some clones in this sample may be carry-over from other donors' samples. The chain couples TRBV29-1 to TRBJ1-3, with D possibly TRBD1 on 5 matching bases. The CDR3 coding sequence is TGCAGCGCTCGAGGGGTTGGAGGGAACACCATATATTTT. It translates to CSARGVGGNTIYF.